The clone carrying this TCR beta chain was recorded only once. Antigen: not known. This entry belongs to a study of blood T cells in healthy people across ages. Overall study results and limits: No conclusive comparison of naive versus antigen-experienced cells was possible with unsorted PBMCs. Diversity figures based on one million T cells were deemed too low.

Using a J-beta primer mix together with a sample-barcoded 5' primer, a second PCR was run for roughly 7 to 11 cycles. Template switching added a 12-random-nucleotide identifier to every cDNA molecule. TCRdb fed the 5' RACE reads into MiXCR, producing one record per CDR3 protein. The repertoire holds around 780,000 distinct CDR3 sequences, with about 61% as singletons. Germline V CDR1 and CDR2: LGHNA, YSLEER. The CDR3 is 13 residues long. J gave up 6 bases and V 3 bases, and 1 base lay outside the gene matches. Donor samples were obtained from healthy Caucasian individuals from Russia, aged about 6 to 95.

This chain links TRBV4-3 with TRBJ1-5; 8 bases are a match to TRBD1. The sequencing input was blood. This receptor was obtained from a man aged 40-49 years in good health. DNA for the CDR3: TGCGCCAGCAGCCATGACAGGGGTCAGCCCCAGCATTTT. Protein: CASSHDRGQPQHF.